The subject of this entry is one TCR beta chain. As yet, its antigen is unknown. Germline lookup yields CDR1 SGHAT and CDR2 FQNNGV. The CDR3 is 13 residues long. Trimming pared 6 bases from V and 5 bases from J, leaving 12 bases between. Time point: week 11, during vaccination. Vaccination used 300 ug of mutant IDH1 20-mer peptide per dose, with topical imiquimod. The donors' diagnosis was new WHO grade 3 or 4 astrocytoma that was IDH1-mutant and ATRX-lost. Libraries were prepared by immunoSEQ multiplex PCR; TCRdb keeps only in-frame clonotypes and omits some of them. The data show over 55,000 clones, about 88% seen once. The data are from a study of a mutant IDH1 vaccine in newly diagnosed glioma. The overall study: Of the patients given treatment, approximately 60% were male and about 40% were female, and a mean age of roughly 40 years was recorded.

General observations from the study: Pseudoprogression seemed unlinked to shifts in top peripheral T cell clonotypes.

The chain uses TRBV11-2 and TRBJ2-3; D perhaps matches TRBD1 (5 bases). The sequence came from a man aged 35 to 55 with glioma. The sample in question was PBMCs, obtained from a glioma patient whose treatment included an IDH1 peptide vaccine. For the CDR3, the DNA is TGTGCCAGCAGAAGAAGGGGCAAAGATACGCAGTATTTT. Its protein is CASRRRGKDTQYF.